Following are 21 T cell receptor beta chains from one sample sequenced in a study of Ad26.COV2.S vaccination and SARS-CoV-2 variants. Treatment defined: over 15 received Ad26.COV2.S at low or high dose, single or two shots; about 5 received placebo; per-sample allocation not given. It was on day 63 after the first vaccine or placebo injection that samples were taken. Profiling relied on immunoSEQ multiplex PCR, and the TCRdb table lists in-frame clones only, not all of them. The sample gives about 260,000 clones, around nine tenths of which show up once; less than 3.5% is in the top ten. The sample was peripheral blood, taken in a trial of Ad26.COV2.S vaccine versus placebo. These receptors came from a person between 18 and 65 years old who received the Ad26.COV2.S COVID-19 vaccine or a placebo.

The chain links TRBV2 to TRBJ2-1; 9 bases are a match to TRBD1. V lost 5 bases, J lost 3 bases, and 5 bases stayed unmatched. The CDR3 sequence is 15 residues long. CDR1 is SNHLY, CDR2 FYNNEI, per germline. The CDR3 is CASSRTGADYNEQFF. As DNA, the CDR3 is TGTGCCAGCAGTCGGACAGGGGCGGACTACAATGAGCAGTTCTTC. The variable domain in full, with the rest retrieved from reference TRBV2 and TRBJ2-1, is EPEVTQTPSHQVTQMGQEVILRCVPISNHLYFYWYRQILGQKVEFLVSFYNNEISEKSEIFDDQFSVERPDGSNFTLKIRSTKLEDSAMYFCASSRTGADYNEQFFGPGTRLTVL.

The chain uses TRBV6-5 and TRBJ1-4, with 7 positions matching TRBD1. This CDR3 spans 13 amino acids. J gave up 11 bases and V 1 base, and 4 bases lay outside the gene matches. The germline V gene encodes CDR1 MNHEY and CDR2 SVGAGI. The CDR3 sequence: CASSYFRTGKLFF. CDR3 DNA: TGTGCCAGCAGTTACTTCCGGACAGGCAAACTGTTTTTT.

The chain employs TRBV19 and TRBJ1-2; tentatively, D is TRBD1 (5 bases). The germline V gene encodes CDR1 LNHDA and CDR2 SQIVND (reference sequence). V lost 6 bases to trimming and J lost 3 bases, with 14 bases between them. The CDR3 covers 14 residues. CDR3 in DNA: TGTGCCAGTAGGTCCAGGGAGCTTGACTATGGCTACACCTTC. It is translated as CASRSRELDYGYTF.

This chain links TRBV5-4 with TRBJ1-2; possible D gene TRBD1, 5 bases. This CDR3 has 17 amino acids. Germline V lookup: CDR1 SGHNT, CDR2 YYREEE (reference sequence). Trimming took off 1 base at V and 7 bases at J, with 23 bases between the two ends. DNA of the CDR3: TGTGCCAGCAGCTTGTGGGGACCTCTCAGCCTCACCCGTGGCTACACCTTC. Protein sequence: CASSLWGPLSLTRGYTF. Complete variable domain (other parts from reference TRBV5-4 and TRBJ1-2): ETGVTQSPTHLIKTRGQQVTLRCSSQSGHNTVSWYQQALGQGPQFIFQYYREEENGRGNFPPRFSGLQFPNYSSELNVNALELDDSALYLCASSLWGPLSLTRGYTFGSGTRLTVV.

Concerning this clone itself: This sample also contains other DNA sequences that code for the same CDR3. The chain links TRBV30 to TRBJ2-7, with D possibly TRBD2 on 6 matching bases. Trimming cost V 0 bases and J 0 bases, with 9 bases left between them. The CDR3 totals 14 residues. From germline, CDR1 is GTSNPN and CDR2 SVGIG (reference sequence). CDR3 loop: CAWSVGGSSYEQYF. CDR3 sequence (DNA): TGTGCCTGGAGTGTCGGGGGAAGCTCCTACGAGCAGTACTTC.

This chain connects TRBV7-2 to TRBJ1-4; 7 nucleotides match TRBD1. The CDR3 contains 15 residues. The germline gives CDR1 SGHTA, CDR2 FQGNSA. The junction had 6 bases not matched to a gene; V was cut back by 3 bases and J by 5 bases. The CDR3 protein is CASSLRDRGNEKLFF. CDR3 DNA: TGTGCCAGCAGCTTGCGGGACAGAGGGAATGAAAAACTGTTTTTT. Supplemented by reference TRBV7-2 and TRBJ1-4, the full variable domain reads GAGVSQSPSNKVTEKGKDVELRCDPISGHTALYWYRQSLGQGLEFLIYFQGNSAPDKSGLPSDRFSAERTGGSVSTLTIQRTQQEDSAVYLCASSLRDRGNEKLFFGSGTQLSVL.

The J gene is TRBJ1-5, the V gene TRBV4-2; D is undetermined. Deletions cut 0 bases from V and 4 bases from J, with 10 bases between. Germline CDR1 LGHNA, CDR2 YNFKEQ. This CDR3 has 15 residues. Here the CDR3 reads CASSQDWAENQPQHF. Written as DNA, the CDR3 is TGTGCCAGCAGCCAAGATTGGGCAGAAAATCAGCCCCAGCATTTT.

CDR3 sequence reads: CASSLQGDTGELFF. The CDR3, as DNA: TGCGCCAGCAGCTTACAGGGAGACACCGGGGAGCTGTTTTTT. This chain links TRBV5-1 with TRBJ2-2; maybe TRBD1 (6 bases). CDR1 is SGHRS and CDR2 is YFSETQ in the germline V gene. The CDR3 totals 14 residues. V gave up 2 bases and J gave up 3 bases, with 8 bases separating them. Filled out from reference TRBV5-1 and TRBJ2-2, the complete variable domain reads KAGVTQTPRYLIKTRGQQVTLSCSPISGHRSVSWYQQTPGQGLQFLFEYFSETQRNKGNFPGRFSGRQFSNSRSEMNVSTLELGDSALYLCASSLQGDTGELFFGEGSRLTVL.

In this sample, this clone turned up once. This CDR3 is CAWAGLGNTIYF. The CDR3 DNA reads as TGTGCCTGGGCGGGTTTAGGAAACACCATATATTTT. The V and J genes are TRBV30 and TRBJ1-3; no firm D call. CDR1 GTSNPN and CDR2 SVGIG come from the germline V gene (reference sequence). CDR3 length: 12 amino acids. V was cut by 5 bases and J by 4 bases, with 9 bases left in between.

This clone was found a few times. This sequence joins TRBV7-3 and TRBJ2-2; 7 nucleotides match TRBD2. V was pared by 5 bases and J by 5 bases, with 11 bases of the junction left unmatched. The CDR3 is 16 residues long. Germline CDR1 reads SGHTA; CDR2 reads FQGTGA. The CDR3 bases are TGTGCCAGCAGCCCCTCTGCGGGAGTACGTACCGGGGAGCTGTTTTTT. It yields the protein CASSPSAGVRTGELFF.

The CDR3 reads CASSPRLAGGSTDTQYF. The DNA of the CDR3 is TGTGCCAGCTCACCTCGACTAGCGGGGGGTAGCACAGATACGCAGTATTTT. V gene TRBV18 combines with J gene TRBJ2-3, with 13 bases lining up with TRBD2. There are 17 residues in the CDR3. Looked up from germline, CDR1 is KGHSH and CDR2 is LQKENI. Germline trimming cut 3 bases from V and 0 bases from J; bases unmatched to any gene: 3.

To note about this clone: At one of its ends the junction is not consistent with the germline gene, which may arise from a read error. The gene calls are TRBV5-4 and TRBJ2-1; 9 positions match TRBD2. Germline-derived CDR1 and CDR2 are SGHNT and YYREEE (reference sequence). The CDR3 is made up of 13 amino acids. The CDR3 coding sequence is TGTGCCAGCACCTTGACTAGCGGAAATGAGCAGTTCTTC. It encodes CASTLTSGNEQFF.

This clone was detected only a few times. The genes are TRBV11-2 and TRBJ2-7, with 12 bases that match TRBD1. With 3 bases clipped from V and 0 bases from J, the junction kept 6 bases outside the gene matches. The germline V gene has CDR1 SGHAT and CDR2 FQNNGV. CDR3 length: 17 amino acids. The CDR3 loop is CASSLGTGGWSSYEQYF. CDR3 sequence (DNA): TGTGCCAGCAGCTTGGGGACAGGGGGCTGGAGCTCCTACGAGCAGTACTTC.

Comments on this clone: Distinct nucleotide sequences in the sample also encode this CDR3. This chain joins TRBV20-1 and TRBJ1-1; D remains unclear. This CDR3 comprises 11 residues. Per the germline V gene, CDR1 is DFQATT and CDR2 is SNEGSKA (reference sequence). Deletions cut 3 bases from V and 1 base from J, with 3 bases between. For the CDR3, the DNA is TGCAGTGCTAGTCGGAACACTGAAGCTTTCTTT. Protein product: CSASRNTEAFF.

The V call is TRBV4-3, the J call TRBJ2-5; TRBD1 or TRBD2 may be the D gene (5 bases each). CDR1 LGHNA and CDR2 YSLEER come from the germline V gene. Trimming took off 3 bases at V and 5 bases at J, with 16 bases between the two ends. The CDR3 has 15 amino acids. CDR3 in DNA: TGCGCCAGCAGCCAGACCGGGGTTAAGGGGGAGACCCAGTACTTC. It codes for CASSQTGVKGETQYF.

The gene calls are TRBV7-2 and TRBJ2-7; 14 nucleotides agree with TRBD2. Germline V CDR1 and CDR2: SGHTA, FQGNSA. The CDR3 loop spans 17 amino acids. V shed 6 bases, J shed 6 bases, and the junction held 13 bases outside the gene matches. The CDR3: CASRPGLAGAVVCEQYV. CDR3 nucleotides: TGTGCCAGCAGACCGGGACTAGCGGGAGCGGTCGTTTGCGAGCAGTACGTC.

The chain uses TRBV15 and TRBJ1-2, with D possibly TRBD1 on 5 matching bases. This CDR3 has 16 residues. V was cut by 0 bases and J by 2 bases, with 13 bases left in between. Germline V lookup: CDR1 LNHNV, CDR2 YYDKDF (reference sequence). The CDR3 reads CATSRDLSQGNYGYTF. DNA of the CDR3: TGTGCCACCAGCAGAGATCTAAGTCAGGGAAACTATGGCTACACCTTC.

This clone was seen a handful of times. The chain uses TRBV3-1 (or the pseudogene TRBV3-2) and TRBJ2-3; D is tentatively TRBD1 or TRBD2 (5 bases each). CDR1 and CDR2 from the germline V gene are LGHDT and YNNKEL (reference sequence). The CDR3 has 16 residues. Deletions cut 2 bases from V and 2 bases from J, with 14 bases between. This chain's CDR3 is CASSQIRDGYTDTQYF. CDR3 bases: TGTGCCAGCAGCCAAATCCGGGACGGATACACAGATACGCAGTATTTT.

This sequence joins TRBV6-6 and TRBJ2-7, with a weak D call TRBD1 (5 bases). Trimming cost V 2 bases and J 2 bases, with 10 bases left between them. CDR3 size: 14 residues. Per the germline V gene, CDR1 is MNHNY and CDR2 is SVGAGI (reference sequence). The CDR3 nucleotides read TGTGCCAGCAGTTACGGGGCACCTACCTACGAGCAGTACTTC. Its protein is CASSYGAPTYEQYF.

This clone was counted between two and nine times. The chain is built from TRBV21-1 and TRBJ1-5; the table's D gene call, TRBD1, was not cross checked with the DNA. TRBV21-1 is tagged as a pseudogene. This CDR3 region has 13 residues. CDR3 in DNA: TGTGCTAGCAGCACCAGGGGTGGACAGCCCCAGCATTTT. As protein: CASSTRGGQPQHF.

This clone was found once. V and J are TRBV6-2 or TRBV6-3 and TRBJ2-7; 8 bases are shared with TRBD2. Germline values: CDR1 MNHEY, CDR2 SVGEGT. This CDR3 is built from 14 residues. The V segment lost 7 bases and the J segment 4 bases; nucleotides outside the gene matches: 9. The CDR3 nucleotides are TGTGCCAGCACCCCGTCCCAGCGGGGGTACGAGCAGTACTTC. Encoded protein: CASTPSQRGYEQYF.